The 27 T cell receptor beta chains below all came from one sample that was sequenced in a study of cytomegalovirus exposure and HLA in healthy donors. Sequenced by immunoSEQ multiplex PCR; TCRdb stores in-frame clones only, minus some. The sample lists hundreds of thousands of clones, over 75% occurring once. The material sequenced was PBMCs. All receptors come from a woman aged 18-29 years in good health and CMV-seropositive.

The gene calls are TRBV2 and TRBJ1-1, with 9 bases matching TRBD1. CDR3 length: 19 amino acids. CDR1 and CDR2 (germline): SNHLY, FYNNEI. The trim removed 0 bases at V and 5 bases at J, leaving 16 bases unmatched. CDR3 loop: CASSEAERTGALSLTEAFF. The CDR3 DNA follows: TGTGCCAGCAGTGAAGCGGAGAGGACAGGGGCGTTGTCGTTGACTGAAGCTTTCTTT.

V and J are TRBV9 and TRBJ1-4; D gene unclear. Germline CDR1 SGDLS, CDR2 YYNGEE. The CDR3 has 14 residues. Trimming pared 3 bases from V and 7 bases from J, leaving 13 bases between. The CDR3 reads CASSGGGSGEKLFF. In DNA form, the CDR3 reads TGTGCCAGCAGCGGTGGAGGGTCGGGTGAAAAACTGTTTTTT.

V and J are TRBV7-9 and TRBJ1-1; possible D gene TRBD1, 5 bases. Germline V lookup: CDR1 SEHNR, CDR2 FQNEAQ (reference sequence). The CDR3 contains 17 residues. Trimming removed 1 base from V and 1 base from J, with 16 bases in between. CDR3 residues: CASSLEGREASNTEAFF. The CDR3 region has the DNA TGTGCCAGCAGCTTAGAAGGCAGGGAAGCATCGAACACTGAAGCTTTCTTT.

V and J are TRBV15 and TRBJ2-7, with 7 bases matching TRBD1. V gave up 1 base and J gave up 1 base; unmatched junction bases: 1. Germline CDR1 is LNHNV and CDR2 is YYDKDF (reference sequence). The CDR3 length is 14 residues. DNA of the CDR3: TGTGCCACCAGCAGAGGGGACAGATCCTACGAGCAGTACTTC. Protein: CATSRGDRSYEQYF. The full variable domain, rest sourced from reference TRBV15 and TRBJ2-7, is DAMVIQNPRYQVTQFGKPVTLSCSQTLNHNVMYWYQQKSSQAPKLLFHYYDKDFNNEADTPDNFQSRRPNTSFCFLDIRSPGLGDTAMYLCATSRGDRSYEQYFGPGTRLTVT.

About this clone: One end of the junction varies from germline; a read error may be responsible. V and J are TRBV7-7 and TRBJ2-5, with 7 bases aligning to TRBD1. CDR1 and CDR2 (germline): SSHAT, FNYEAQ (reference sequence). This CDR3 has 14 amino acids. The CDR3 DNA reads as TGTGCTAGCAGCCAGCAGACAGGGTTGGAGACCCAGTACTTC. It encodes CASSQQTGLETQYF.

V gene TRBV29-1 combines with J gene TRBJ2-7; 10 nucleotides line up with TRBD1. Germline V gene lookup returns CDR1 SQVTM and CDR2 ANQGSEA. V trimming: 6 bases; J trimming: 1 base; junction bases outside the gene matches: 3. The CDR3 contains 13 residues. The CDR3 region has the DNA TGCAGCGTGGGACAGGGGCTATCCTACGAGCAGTACTTC. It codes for CSVGQGLSYEQYF.

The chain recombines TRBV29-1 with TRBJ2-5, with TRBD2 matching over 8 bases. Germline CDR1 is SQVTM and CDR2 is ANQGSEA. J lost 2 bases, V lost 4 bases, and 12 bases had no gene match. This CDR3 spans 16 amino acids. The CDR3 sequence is CSVVSAGVDRQETQYF. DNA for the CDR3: TGCAGCGTTGTGTCAGCGGGAGTGGATCGGCAAGAGACCCAGTACTTC. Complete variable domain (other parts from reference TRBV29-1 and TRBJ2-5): SAVISQKPSRDICQRGTSLTIQCQVDSQVTMMFWYRQQPGQSLTLIATANQGSEATYESGFVIDKFPISRPNLTFSTLTVSNMSPEDSSIYLCSVVSAGVDRQETQYFGPGTRLLVL.

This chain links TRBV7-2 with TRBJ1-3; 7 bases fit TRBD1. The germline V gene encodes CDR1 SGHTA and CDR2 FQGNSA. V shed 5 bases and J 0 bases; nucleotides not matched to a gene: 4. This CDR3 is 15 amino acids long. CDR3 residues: CASSPGTVSGNTIYF. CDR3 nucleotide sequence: TGTGCCAGCAGCCCCGGGACAGTCTCTGGAAACACCATATATTTT.

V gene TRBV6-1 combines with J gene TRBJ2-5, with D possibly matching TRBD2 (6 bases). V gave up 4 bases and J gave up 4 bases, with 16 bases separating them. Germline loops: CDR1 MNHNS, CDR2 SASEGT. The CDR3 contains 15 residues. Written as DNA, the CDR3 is TGTGCCAGCAGTGGCGCTCGCGGGGCACGAGAGACCCAGTACTTC. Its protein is CASSGARGARETQYF.

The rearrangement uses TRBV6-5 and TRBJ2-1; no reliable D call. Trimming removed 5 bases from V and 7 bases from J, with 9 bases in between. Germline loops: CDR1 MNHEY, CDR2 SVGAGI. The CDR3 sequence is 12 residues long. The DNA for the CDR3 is TGTGCCAGCAGTGCGGCCGGGAATGAGCAGTTCTTC. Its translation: CASSAAGNEQFF.

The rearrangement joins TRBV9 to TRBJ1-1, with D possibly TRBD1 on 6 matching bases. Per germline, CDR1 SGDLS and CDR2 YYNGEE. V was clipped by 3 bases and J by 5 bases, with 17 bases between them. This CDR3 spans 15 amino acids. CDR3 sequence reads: CASSAGDAGETEAFF. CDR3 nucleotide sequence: TGTGCCAGCAGCGCAGGGGACGCGGGAGAAACTGAAGCTTTCTTT.

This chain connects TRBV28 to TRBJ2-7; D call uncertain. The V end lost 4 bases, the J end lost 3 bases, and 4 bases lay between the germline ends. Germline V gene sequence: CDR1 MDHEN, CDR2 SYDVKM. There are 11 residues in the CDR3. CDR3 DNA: TGTGCCAGCAGTTACAGCTACGAGCAGTACTTC. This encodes CASSYSYEQYF. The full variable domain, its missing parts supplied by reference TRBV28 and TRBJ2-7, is DVKVTQSSRYLVKRTGEKVFLECVQDMDHENMFWYRQDPGLGLRLIYFSYDVKMKEKGDIPEGYSVSREKKERFSLILESASTNQTSMYLCASSYSYEQYFGPGTRLTVT.

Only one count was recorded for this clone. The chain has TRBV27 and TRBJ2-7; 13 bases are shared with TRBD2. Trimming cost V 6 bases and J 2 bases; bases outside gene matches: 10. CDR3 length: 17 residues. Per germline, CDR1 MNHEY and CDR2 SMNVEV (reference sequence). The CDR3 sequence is CASRSGLAGVAPYEQYF. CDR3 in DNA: TGTGCCAGCAGAAGCGGACTAGCGGGAGTCGCCCCCTACGAGCAGTACTTC.

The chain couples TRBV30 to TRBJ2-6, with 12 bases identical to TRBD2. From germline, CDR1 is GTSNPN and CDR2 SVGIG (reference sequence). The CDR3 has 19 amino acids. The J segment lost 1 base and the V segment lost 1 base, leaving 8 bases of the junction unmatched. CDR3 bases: TGTGCCTGGAGTGGTATTCTAGCGGGAGGGCGGTCTGGGGCCAACGTCCTGACTTTC. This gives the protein CAWSGILAGGRSGANVLTF.

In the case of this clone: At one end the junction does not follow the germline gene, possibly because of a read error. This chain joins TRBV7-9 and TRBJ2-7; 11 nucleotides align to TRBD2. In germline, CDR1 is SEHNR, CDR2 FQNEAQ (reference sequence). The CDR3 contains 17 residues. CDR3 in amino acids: CASSLAGGAGTSYEQYF. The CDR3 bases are TGTGCCAGCAGCCTAGCGGGGGGAGCGGGCACCTCCTACGAGCAGTACTTC.

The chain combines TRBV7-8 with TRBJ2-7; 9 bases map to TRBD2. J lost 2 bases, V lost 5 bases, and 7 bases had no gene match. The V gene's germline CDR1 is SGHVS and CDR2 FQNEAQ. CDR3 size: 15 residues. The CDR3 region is CASSSPGGRAYEQYF. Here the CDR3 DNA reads TGTGCCAGCAGCAGCCCGGGCGGGAGGGCCTACGAGCAGTACTTC.

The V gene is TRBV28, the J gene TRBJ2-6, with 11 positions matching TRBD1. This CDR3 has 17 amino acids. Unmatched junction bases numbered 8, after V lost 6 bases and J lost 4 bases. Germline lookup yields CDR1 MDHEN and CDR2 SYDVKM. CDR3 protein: CASSLRDRGAGANVLTF. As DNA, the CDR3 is TGTGCCAGCAGCCTCCGGGACAGGGGGGCAGGGGCCAACGTCCTGACTTTC.

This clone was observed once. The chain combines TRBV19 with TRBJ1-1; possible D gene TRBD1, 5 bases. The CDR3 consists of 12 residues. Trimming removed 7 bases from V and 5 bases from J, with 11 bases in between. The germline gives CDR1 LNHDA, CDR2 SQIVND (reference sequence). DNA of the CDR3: TGTGCCAGTAAAAATCAGGGAACTGAAGCTTTCTTT. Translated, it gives CASKNQGTEAFF. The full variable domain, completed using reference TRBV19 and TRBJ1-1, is DGGITQSPKYLFRKEGQNVTLSCEQNLNHDAMYWYRQDPGQGLRLIYYSQIVNDFQKGDIAEGYSVSREKKESFPLTVTSAQKNPTAFYLCASKNQGTEAFFGQGTRLTVV.

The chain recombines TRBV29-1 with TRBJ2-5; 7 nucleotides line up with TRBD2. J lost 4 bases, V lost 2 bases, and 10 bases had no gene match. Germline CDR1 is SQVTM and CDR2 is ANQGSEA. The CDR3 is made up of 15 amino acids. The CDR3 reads CSVEFAGEVRETQYF. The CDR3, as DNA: TGCAGCGTTGAATTTGCGGGAGAGGTCCGAGAGACCCAGTACTTC.

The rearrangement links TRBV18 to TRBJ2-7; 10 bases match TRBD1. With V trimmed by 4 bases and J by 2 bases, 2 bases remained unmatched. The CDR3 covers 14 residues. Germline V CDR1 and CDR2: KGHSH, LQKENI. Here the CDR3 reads CASSLGQGAYEQYF. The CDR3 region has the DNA TGTGCCAGCTCACTCGGACAGGGGGCCTACGAGCAGTACTTC.

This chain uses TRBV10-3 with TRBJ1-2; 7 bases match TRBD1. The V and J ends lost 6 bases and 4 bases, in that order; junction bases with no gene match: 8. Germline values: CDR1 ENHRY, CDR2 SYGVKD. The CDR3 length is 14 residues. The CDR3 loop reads CAIRGDRVTYGYTF. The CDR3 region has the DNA TGTGCCATCAGGGGAGACAGGGTTACCTATGGCTACACCTTC.

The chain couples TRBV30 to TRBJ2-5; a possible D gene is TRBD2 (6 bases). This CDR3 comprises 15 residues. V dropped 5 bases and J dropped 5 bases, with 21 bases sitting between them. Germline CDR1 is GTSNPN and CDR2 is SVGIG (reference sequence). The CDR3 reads CAWGLTGTAGETQYF. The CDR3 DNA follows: TGTGCCTGGGGTCTCACCGGGACTGCGGGGGAGACCCAGTACTTC.

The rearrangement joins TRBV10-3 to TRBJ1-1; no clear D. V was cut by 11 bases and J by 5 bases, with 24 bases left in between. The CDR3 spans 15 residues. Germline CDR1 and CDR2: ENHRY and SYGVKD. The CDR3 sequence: CAASPSGPRETEAFF. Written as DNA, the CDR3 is TGTGCCGCATCCCCGTCCGGGCCCCGGGAAACTGAAGCTTTCTTT.

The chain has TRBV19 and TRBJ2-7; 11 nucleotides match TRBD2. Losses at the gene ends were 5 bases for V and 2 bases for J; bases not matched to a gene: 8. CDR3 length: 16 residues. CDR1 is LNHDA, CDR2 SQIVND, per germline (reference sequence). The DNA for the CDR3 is TGTGCCAGTAGTCTTGGGACTAGCGGTAATCCCTACGAGCAGTACTTC. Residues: CASSLGTSGNPYEQYF.

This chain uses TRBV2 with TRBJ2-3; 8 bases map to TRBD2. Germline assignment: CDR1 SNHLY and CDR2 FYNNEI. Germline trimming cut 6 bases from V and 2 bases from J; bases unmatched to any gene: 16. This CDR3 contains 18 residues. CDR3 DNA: TGTGCCAGCAGGGATGTTCTAGCGGGTAAAACTATCACAGATACGCAGTATTTT. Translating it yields CASRDVLAGKTITDTQYF.

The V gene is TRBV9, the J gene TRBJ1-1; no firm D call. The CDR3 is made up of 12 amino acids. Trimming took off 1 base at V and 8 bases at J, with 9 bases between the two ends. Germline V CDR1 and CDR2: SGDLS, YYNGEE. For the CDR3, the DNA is TGTGCCAGCAGCGTACGGACGGGAGAAGCTTTCTTT. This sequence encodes CASSVRTGEAFF.

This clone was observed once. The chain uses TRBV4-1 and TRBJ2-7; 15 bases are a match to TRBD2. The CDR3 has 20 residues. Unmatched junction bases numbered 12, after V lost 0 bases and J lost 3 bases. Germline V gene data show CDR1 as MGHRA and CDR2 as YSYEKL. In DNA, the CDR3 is TGCGCCAGCAGCCAAGAGTCCCTCCCGGGACTAGCGGGAGGAAACTACGAGCAGTACTTC. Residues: CASSQESLPGLAGGNYEQYF.